The 17 T cell receptor beta chains in this list originate from one sample, sequenced in a study of cytomegalovirus exposure and HLA in healthy donors (dated by TCRdb to between 2016 and 2019). The library was made by the immunoSEQ multiplex PCR assay. A mixture of 60 forward primers for TCR Vbeta segments and 13 reverse primers for TCR Jbeta segments was used in the multiplex PCR. The table comes from immuneACCESS by way of TCRdb, which keeps in-frame sequences with V and J called. Part of the clones is missing from these tables; in studies checked, under half for an unresolved V gene and the rest for unknown reasons. For this sample the table gives approximately 150,000 clones, of which roughly 78% were detected only once. The ten largest clones capture approximately 6% of the sample. Sequencing was done on a sample of PBMCs. These receptors were collected from a man aged 45 to 65 in good health and CMV-seropositive.

The chain combines TRBV4-1 with TRBJ2-3; D gene uncertain. Germline loops: CDR1 MGHRA, CDR2 YSYEKL. The length of the CDR3 is 15 residues. V shed 0 bases and J shed 2 bases, with 9 bases lying between them. CDR3 sequence reads: CASSQEIHTTDTQYF. CDR3 bases: TGCGCCAGCAGCCAAGAAATCCACACCACAGATACGCAGTATTTT.

The chain combines TRBV6-5 with TRBJ2-7, with a possible D match to TRBD1 (6 bases). Germline CDR1 is MNHEY and CDR2 is SVGAGI. V lost 8 bases to trimming and J lost 4 bases, with 21 bases between them. The CDR3 consists of 15 residues. The CDR3 DNA reads as TGTGCCAGCGCCCCCTTACACTCAGGGGTTTACGAGCAGTACTTC. It encodes CASAPLHSGVYEQYF.

V and J are TRBV5-1 and TRBJ2-2, with a possible D match to TRBD2 (6 bases). Deletions cut 7 bases from V and 4 bases from J, with 20 bases between. From germline, CDR1 is SGHRS and CDR2 YFSETQ. The CDR3 is made up of 16 amino acids. The CDR3: CASANIDGSVTGELFF. The CDR3 DNA reads TGCGCCAGCGCCAATATTGACGGGAGCGTCACCGGGGAGCTGTTTTTT.

CDR3: CASSLSGLVTDTQYF. The CDR3 coding sequence is TGTGCCAGCAGCTTATCTGGACTAGTAACAGATACGCAGTATTTT. V and J are TRBV7-9 and TRBJ2-3; 7 bases fit TRBD2. CDR3 length: 15 amino acids. The germline V gene encodes CDR1 SEHNR and CDR2 FQNEAQ (reference sequence). The junction had 5 bases not matched to a gene; V was cut back by 2 bases and J by 3 bases.

This clone occurred once. V usage is TRBV9 and J usage is TRBJ2-3; D perhaps matches TRBD2 (6 bases). The CDR3 extends over 12 amino acids. From germline, CDR1 is SGDLS and CDR2 YYNGEE. Trimming removed 7 bases at V and 1 base at J, with 7 bases between. CDR3 coding DNA: TGTGCCAGCGGGACTGGCACAGATACGCAGTATTTT. Protein product: CASGTGTDTQYF. The full variable domain, with the rest looked up from reference TRBV9 and TRBJ2-3, is DSGVTQTPKHLITATGQRVTLRCSPRSGDLSVYWYQQSLDQGLQFLIQYYNGEERAKGNILERFSAQQFPDLHSELNLSSLELGDSALYFCASGTGTDTQYFGPGTRLTVL.

The V and J genes are TRBV15 and TRBJ2-3; no firm D call. Germline lookup yields CDR1 LNHNV and CDR2 YYDKDF (reference sequence). CDR3 length equals 13 residues. The ends were cut back, 0 bases at V and 6 bases at J, with 7 bases in the middle. The CDR3 bases are TGTGCCACCAGCAGAGAGAGAGCTGATACGCAGTATTTT. The encoded protein is CATSRERADTQYF.

The gene calls are TRBV6-1 and TRBJ2-3; no reliable D call. Germline CDR1 reads MNHNS; CDR2 reads SASEGT. The CDR3 has 11 residues. V gave up 5 bases and J gave up 5 bases, with 5 bases separating them. The CDR3 bases are TGTGCCAGCAGTTACGGAGATACGCAGTATTTT. Translation: CASSYGDTQYF.

V gene TRBV5-6 combines with J gene TRBJ2-5; D gene uncertain. Germline CDR1 and CDR2: SGHDT and YYEEEE. V was cut by 0 bases and J by 2 bases, with 5 bases left in between. CDR3 length: 13 residues. CDR3 amino acids: CASSLGGQETQYF. CDR3 DNA: TGTGCCAGCAGCTTGGGAGGACAAGAGACCCAGTACTTC.

The chain employs TRBV27 and TRBJ2-3; no clear D. The CDR3 contains 12 residues. Germline CDR1 is MNHEY and CDR2 is SMNVEV (reference sequence). Deletions cut 5 bases from V and 6 bases from J, with 9 bases between. CDR3 bases: TGTGCCAGCAGTCCCTCTCTGGATACGCAGTATTTT. Translated: CASSPSLDTQYF.

This sequence joins TRBV19 and TRBJ2-1; the D gene is possibly TRBD2 (6 bases). The CDR3 sequence is 15 residues long. Germline values: CDR1 LNHDA, CDR2 SQIVND (reference sequence). The V end was cut by 1 base, the J end by 6 bases, with 13 bases between. The CDR3 bases are TGTGCCAGTAGTATAGGACATCCCGGGGGCAATGAGCAGTTCTTC. Translated, it gives CASSIGHPGGNEQFF.

This clone was picked up a small number of times. The rearrangement joins TRBV4-1 to TRBJ2-7, with TRBD2 matching over 7 bases. Germline CDR1 is MGHRA and CDR2 is YSYEKL. The V gene end was trimmed by 0 bases and the J gene end by 1 base; junction bases not matched to a gene: 3. CDR3 length equals 15 residues. The CDR3 coding sequence is TGCGCCAGCAGCCAAGATGCCGGGGGGTCCTACGAGCAGTACTTC. Translated, it gives CASSQDAGGSYEQYF.

This clone appeared a single time. The chain has TRBV28 and TRBJ1-2; TRBD1 matches 9 bases. Germline V gives CDR1 MDHEN, CDR2 SYDVKM. The J segment lost 4 bases and the V segment lost 3 bases, leaving 3 bases of the junction unmatched. The CDR3 length is 14 residues. This CDR3 is CASSFLDRGYGYTF. DNA of the CDR3: TGTGCCAGCAGTTTCTTGGACAGGGGCTATGGCTACACCTTC.

This clone occurred a few times. V gene TRBV5-4 combines with J gene TRBJ1-2, with 7 bases aligning to TRBD1. The CDR3 runs to 14 residues. Germline assignment: CDR1 SGHNT and CDR2 YYREEE (reference sequence). Trimming at V came to 4 bases and at J to 4 bases, leaving 7 bases not matched to a gene. CDR3 sequence reads: CASSPDRVAYGYTF. The CDR3 nucleotides are TGTGCCAGCAGCCCAGACAGGGTTGCCTATGGCTACACCTTC. Full variable domain (outside the CDR3, taken from reference TRBV5-4 and TRBJ1-2): ETGVTQSPTHLIKTRGQQVTLRCSSQSGHNTVSWYQQALGQGPQFIFQYYREEENGRGNFPPRFSGLQFPNYSSELNVNALELDDSALYLCASSPDRVAYGYTFGSGTRLTVV.

The chain joins TRBV5-1 to TRBJ2-1; TRBD2 matches at 12 bases. The CDR3 loop spans 15 amino acids. CDR1 SGHRS and CDR2 YFSETQ come from the germline V gene. With V trimmed by 0 bases and J by 11 bases, 6 bases remained unmatched. The CDR3 DNA reads as TGCGCCAGCAGCTTGGCCGTGACTAGCGGGAGTCAGCAGTTCTTC. It translates to CASSLAVTSGSQQFF. Variable domain in full (rest from reference TRBV5-1 and TRBJ2-1): KAGVTQTPRYLIKTRGQQVTLSCSPISGHRSVSWYQQTPGQGLQFLFEYFSETQRNKGNFPGRFSGRQFSNSRSEMNVSTLELGDSALYLCASSLAVTSGSQQFFGPGTRLTVL.

The V call is TRBV5-8, the J call TRBJ2-7, with 8 bases fitting TRBD1. J lost 3 bases, V lost 1 base, and 3 bases had no gene match. The germline V gene has CDR1 SGHTS and CDR2 YDEGEE. This CDR3 region has 14 residues. This CDR3 reads CASSLRTGFYEQYF. CDR3 coding DNA: TGTGCCAGCAGCTTGCGGACAGGGTTCTACGAGCAGTACTTC.

The chain carries TRBV6-1 and TRBJ2-5; D perhaps matches TRBD1 (6 bases). Per germline, CDR1 MNHNS and CDR2 SASEGT. The CDR3 has 14 amino acids. V was trimmed by 3 bases and J by 4 bases, leaving 12 bases between them. CDR3 sequence reads: CASSDFFRGETQYF. Here the CDR3 DNA reads TGTGCCAGCAGTGATTTTTTCAGGGGAGAGACCCAGTACTTC.

The J gene is TRBJ2-1, the V gene TRBV4-2; TRBD2 is a possible D gene (6 bases). Germline values: CDR1 LGHNA, CDR2 YNFKEQ. V was pared by 6 bases and J by 2 bases, with 11 bases between. This CDR3 has 14 amino acids. CDR3 region: CASSTGVAYNEQFF. The CDR3 coding sequence is TGTGCCAGCAGTACGGGAGTCGCCTACAATGAGCAGTTCTTC.